This T cell receptor beta chain stems from a study of tumor-infiltrating lymphocytes in primary liver carcinoma. A primer matching the constant region was used to make TCR beta cDNA from approximately 0.45 ug of total RNA. TCR beta libraries came from three nested multiplex PCR rounds using slightly modified ARM-PCR. TCRdb re-derived calls from the multiplex PCR reads in MiXCR, one entry per CDR3 protein. The sample lists fewer than 400,000 distinct CDR3 sequences, nearly 60% occurring once. Concerning this clonotype: Its ends do not fully match the called genes, so a read error is possible.

They got blood RNA out of unsorted whole blood and also pulled out germline DNA. The specimen sequenced was peripheral blood. The clonotype comes from a woman in her thirties with primary liver carcinoma and hepatitis B virus infection.

The CDR3 coding sequence is TGTGCCAGTAGCTTAAATGGGGTTGCAATTAATGAAAAACTGTTTTTT. Translation gives CASSLNGVAINEKLFF. J is TRBJ1-4 and V is TRBV11-2; D is undetermined. Germline CDR1 is SGHAT and CDR2 is FQNNGV. The CDR3 totals 16 residues.